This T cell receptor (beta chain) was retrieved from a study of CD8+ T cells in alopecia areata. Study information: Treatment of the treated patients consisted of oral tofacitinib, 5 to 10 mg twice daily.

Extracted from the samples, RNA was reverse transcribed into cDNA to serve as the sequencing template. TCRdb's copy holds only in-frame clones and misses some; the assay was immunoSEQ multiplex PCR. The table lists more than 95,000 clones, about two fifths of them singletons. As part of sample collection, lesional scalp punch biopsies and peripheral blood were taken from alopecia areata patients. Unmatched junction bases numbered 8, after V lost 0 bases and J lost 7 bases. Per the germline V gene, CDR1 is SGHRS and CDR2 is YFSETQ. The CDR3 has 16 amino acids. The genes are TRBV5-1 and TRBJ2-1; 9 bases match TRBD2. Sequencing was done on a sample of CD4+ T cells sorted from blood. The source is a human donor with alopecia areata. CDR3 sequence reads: CASSLDAGGPENEQFF. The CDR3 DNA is TGCGCCAGCAGCTTGGATGCGGGGGGGCCGGAGAATGAGCAGTTCTTC.